What follows is one T cell receptor beta chain and its context. Its antigen remains unidentified. The junction had 6 bases not matched to a gene; V was cut back by 3 bases and J by 5 bases. Germline V lookup: CDR1 SGHAT, CDR2 FQDESV (reference sequence). The CDR3 totals 15 residues. Employing constant-segment primers, 5'RACE generated TCR alpha and TCR beta cDNA libraries bearing sample barcodes and UMIs. TCRdb called the 5' RACE reads again in MiXCR, with one record for every CDR3 protein. Of just under 550,000 distinct CDR3 sequences listed, roughly 22% were seen once; the top ten hold approximately 12%. The data stem from a study of T-cell memory formation after mild COVID-19. About the study: Across donors, TCR clusters were largely donor specific.

Notes on the study in general: Largely, contracting CD4+ clones fell within CM and EM, and contracting CD8+ clones within EMRA. The pre-infection memory compartment contained some responding clones, suggesting cross-reactive memory joined.

V gene TRBV11-1 combines with J gene TRBJ2-5; 10 bases agree with TRBD2. Sequences were obtained from PBMCs or a T cell subset sorted from them (not recorded which). The TCR sequence derives from an adult woman who had mild COVID-19 (a few samples of this study predate the infection). Cell type and time point are not known. This chain's CDR3 is CASSFPSGGAETQYF. The CDR3 bases are TGTGCCAGCAGCTTCCCCAGCGGGGGGGCTGAGACCCAGTACTTC.